The 15 T cell receptor beta chains below come from one sample, sequenced in a study of glioma-infiltrating T cells. Amplification of TCR alpha and beta CDR3 regions from RNA used iRepertoire nested multiplex PCR. TCRdb reprocessed the multiplex PCR reads via MiXCR and lists one record per CDR3 protein. The table has approximately 93,000 distinct CDR3 sequences, about 37% seen once; the top ten hold roughly two fifths. Sequences were obtained from glioma tissue, nonneoplastic brain tissue, or PBMCs (not recorded which). The receptor source for this set is a human donor with low-grade glioma or glioblastoma, undergoing nonglioma brain surgery, or in good health (not recorded which).

This clonotype was seen ten or more times. The chain has TRBV3-1 and TRBJ1-6, with D perhaps TRBD1 (5 bases). This CDR3 contains 16 residues. CDR1 is LGHDT and CDR2 is YNNKEL in the germline V gene (reference sequence). V shed 3 bases and J shed 10 bases, with 19 bases lying between them. Written as DNA, the CDR3 is TGTGCCAGCAGCCAGCTCCCGGGGGTGGTCGGATCACCCCTCCACTTT. As protein: CASSQLPGVVGSPLHF.

The chain combines TRBV6-5 with TRBJ2-5; no firm D call. Germline CDR1 is MNHEY and CDR2 is SVGAGI. There are 12 residues in the CDR3. V shed 5 bases and J shed 4 bases, with 8 bases lying between them. The CDR3 region is CASSRGAETQYF. The CDR3 DNA reads TGTGCCAGCAGTCGAGGTGCAGAGACCCAGTACTTC.

This chain links TRBV20-1 with TRBJ1-5; perhaps TRBD1 as D (6 bases). The CDR3 is 15 amino acids. V shed 4 bases and J shed 14 bases, with 27 bases lying between them. Germline V lookup: CDR1 DFQATT, CDR2 SNEGSKA (reference sequence). Here the CDR3 reads CSAMDQGLSNQPKHF. DNA for the CDR3: TGCAGTGCTATGGACCAGGGGTTAAGCAATCAGCCTAAGCATTTT.

Regarding this clonotype: The junction and the germline gene differ at one end; a read error may be behind it. The rearrangement uses TRBV30 and TRBJ1-3; 8 nucleotides agree with TRBD1. Germline assignment: CDR1 GTSNPN and CDR2 SVGIG (reference sequence). This CDR3 contains 14 residues. The CDR3 region is CAGGDRRSGNTICF. In DNA, the CDR3 is TGTGCCGGGGGGGACAGGCGATCTGGAAACACCATATGTTTT.

A remark on this clonotype: Germline and junction disagree at one end, which may indicate a read error. This rearrangement joins TRBV6-1 to TRBJ2-7, with 8 bases lining up with TRBD1. Germline lookup yields CDR1 MNHNS and CDR2 SASEGT. The CDR3 sequence is 15 residues long. This CDR3 is CASSDFGTGSYVQYF. The CDR3 bases are TGTGCCAGCAGTGACTTCGGGACAGGTAGCTACGTGCAGTACTTC.

The gene calls are TRBV28 and TRBJ2-7, with 8 bases fitting TRBD1. CDR3 length: 13 residues. The germline CDR1 and CDR2 sequences are MDHEN and SYDVKM. V lost 11 bases to trimming and J lost 3 bases; unmatched junction nucleotides: 9. The CDR3 DNA reads TGTGCCGGCTCCGTCGGGACAGGCTACGAGCAGTACTTC. Amino acid sequence: CAGSVGTGYEQYF.

The J gene is TRBJ2-7, the V gene TRBV5-6, with TRBD2 identical over 15 bases. Trimming at V came to 6 bases and at J to 0 bases, leaving 10 bases not matched to a gene. Germline loops: CDR1 SGHDT, CDR2 YYEEEE. This CDR3 contains 18 residues. The CDR3 loop reads CASTSGLAGGGASYEQYF. The DNA of the CDR3 is TGTGCCAGCACCTCGGGACTAGCGGGGGGCGGGGCCTCCTACGAGCAGTACTTC.

Of note for this clonotype: The DNA is left out, because the CDR3 cannot be placed on it with certainty; the CDR3 is given as TCRdb lists it. This sequence joins TRBV7-2 and TRBJ1-1; the table calls TRBD1, which could not be checked here. The CDR3 comprises 18 residues, both ends counted. CDR1 is SGHTA and CDR2 is FQGNSA in the germline V gene. The CDR3 protein is CASSFYICSAPAATEAFF.

This clonotype was found many times. V usage is TRBV7-2 and J usage is TRBJ2-3; 7 nucleotides line up with TRBD2. This CDR3 spans 15 amino acids. From germline, CDR1 is SGHTA and CDR2 FQGNSA. V lost 3 bases to trimming and J lost 0 bases; unmatched junction nucleotides: 3. This chain's CDR3 is CASSFQRGSTDTQYF. DNA for the CDR3: TGTGCCAGCAGCTTCCAGCGGGGTAGCACAGATACGCAGTATTTT. Full variable domain (rest looked up from reference TRBV7-2 and TRBJ2-3): GAGVSQSPSNKVTEKGKDVELRCDPISGHTALYWYRQSLGQGLEFLIYFQGNSAPDKSGLPSDRFSAERTGGSVSTLTIQRTQQEDSAVYLCASSFQRGSTDTQYFGPGTRLTVL.

This clonotype has at least ten counts. The V call is TRBV12-3 or TRBV12-4, the J call TRBJ2-7; D may be TRBD2 (6 bases). V was cut by 3 bases and J by 5 bases, with 14 bases left in between. This CDR3 is built from 14 residues. CDR3 bases: TGTGCCAGCAGTTTTGTTGGCAGGGAGGACGAGCAGTACTTC. This translates into CASSFVGREDEQYF.

The chain combines TRBV6-1 with TRBJ2-5; D unclear. CDR3 length equals 16 residues. Germline V lookup: CDR1 MNHNS, CDR2 SASEGT. V lost 4 bases and J lost 3, with 18 bases in between. This CDR3 is CASSAPQRYLEETQYF. CDR3 sequence (DNA): TGTGCCAGCAGTGCACCCCAACGCTACCTTGAAGAGACCCAGTACTTC.

This chain uses TRBV12-3 or TRBV12-4 with TRBJ2-3; possible D gene TRBD1, 6 bases. CDR3 length: 15 residues. V lost 0 bases and J lost 3, with 10 bases in between. This chain's CDR3 is CASSLAGQPTDTQYF. The CDR3 DNA is TGTGCCAGCAGTTTAGCGGGACAACCAACAGATACGCAGTATTTT.

V and J are TRBV20-1 and TRBJ2-1; 11 bases agree with TRBD2. The DNA end lines up better with TRBJ2-5; the J call may be wrong. The germline V gene encodes CDR1 DFQATT and CDR2 SNEGSKA (reference sequence). The CDR3 loop spans 15 amino acids. CDR3 protein: CSASKPLAGVETQYF. As DNA, the CDR3 is TGCAGTGCTAGTAAGCCACTAGCGGGGGTGGAGACCCAGTACTTC.

This clonotype has a count of ten or more. The rearrangement links TRBV5-1 to TRBJ2-7; 7 bases are a match to TRBD1. The V gene end was trimmed by 7 bases and the J gene end by 2 bases; junction bases not matched to a gene: 3. The CDR3 totals 12 residues. The V gene's germline CDR1 is SGHRS and CDR2 YFSETQ. CDR3 sequence: CASRDSTYEQYF. CDR3 in DNA: TGCGCCAGCCGGGACAGCACCTACGAGCAGTACTTC.

This clonotype was observed many times. The chain carries TRBV5-1 and TRBJ2-7; D is ambiguous. V lost 4 bases to trimming and J lost 4 bases, with 9 bases between them. The CDR3 sequence is 12 residues long. The V gene's germline CDR1 is SGHRS and CDR2 YFSETQ. The CDR3 coding sequence is TGCGCCAGCAGCCCTCCGGCGTACGAGCAGTACTTC. The encoded protein is CASSPPAYEQYF.